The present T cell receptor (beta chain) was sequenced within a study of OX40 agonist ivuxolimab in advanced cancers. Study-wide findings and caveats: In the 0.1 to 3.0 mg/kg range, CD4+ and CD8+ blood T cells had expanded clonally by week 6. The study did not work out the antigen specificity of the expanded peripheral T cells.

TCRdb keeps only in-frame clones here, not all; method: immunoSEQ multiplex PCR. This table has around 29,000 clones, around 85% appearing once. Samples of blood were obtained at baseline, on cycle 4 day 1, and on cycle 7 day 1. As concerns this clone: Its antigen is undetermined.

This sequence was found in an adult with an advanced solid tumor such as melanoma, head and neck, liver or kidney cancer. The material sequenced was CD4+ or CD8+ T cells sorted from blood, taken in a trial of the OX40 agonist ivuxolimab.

CDR3 DNA sequence: TGTGCCAGCAGCTTAGGACTAGGAAAAGAGACCCAGTACTTC. It specifies CASSLGLGKETQYF. This chain links TRBV7-2 with TRBJ2-5; possibly TRBD2 for D (6 bases). The CDR3 is 14 residues long. V was clipped by 1 base and J by 3 bases, with 9 bases between them. The V gene's germline CDR1 is SGHTA and CDR2 FQGNSA.